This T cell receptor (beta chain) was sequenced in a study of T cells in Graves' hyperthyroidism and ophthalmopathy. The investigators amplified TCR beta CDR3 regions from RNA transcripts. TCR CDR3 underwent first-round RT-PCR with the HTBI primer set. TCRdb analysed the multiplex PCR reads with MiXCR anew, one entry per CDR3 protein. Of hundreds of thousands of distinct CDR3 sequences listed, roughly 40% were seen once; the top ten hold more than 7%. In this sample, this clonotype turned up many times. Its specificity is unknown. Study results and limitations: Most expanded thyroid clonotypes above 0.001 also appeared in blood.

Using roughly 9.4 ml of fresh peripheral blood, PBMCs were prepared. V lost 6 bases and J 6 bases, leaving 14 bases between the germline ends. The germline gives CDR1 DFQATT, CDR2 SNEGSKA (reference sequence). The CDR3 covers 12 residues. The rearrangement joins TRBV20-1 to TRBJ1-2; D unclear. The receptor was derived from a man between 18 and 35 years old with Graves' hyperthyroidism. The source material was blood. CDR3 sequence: CSAPRLGDGYTF. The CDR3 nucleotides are TGCAGTGCCCCTCGACTCGGAGATGGCTACACCTTC.